What follows describes a single T cell receptor (beta chain). Its antigen remains unknown. These data originate in a study of shared clonotypes between healthy human individuals. This CDR3 spans 16 amino acids. The germline CDR1 and CDR2 sequences are MNHNY and SVGAGI (reference sequence). With 6 bases clipped from V and 6 bases from J, the junction kept 8 bases outside the gene matches. For every subset, genomic DNA was evenly distributed across several immunoSEQ plates. The assay was immunoSEQ multiplex PCR, and TCRdb's table has in-frame clones only and misses some. The sample consists of 300,000 or so clones, around two thirds of them appearing once. Whole-study results and caveats: Across subsets, estimated richness was generally greater for naive than for memory populations.

This TCR was sampled from a man aged 30 to 45 in good health. Sequencing input: memory CD4+ T cells sorted from blood. Documented subset: CD45RA-negative fraction. This chain uses TRBV6-6 with TRBJ2-2, with 12 nucleotides matching TRBD2. The CDR3 region is CASRPGTSGFAGELFF. CDR3 DNA: TGTGCCAGCAGACCGGGGACTAGCGGGTTTGCCGGGGAGCTGTTTTTT.